Each of the 21 T cell receptor beta chains below was sequenced from the same sample in a study of patients and donors after allogeneic stem cell transplantation. TCRdb recomputed calls from the RT-PCR reads with MiXCR, one row per CDR3 protein. The data hold 800,000 to 1,000,000 distinct CDR3 sequences, with roughly 17% observed a single time. The sample consisted of blood, either unsorted or a sorted T cell fraction (not recorded which). Receptors originate from a human donor who was either an allogeneic HSCT recipient or a stem cell or donor lymphocyte infusion donor (not recorded which). It is not recorded whose cells these are; they may come from a transplant donor.

This clonotype has just a few counts. The chain combines TRBV5-1 with TRBJ1-2; TRBD1 agrees at 7 bases. CDR1 and CDR2 (germline): SGHRS, YFSETQ. This CDR3 spans 16 amino acids. The ends lost 2 bases at V and 4 bases at J; junction bases unmatched: 11. Here the CDR3 DNA reads TGCGCCAGCAGCTTCGGACACCTCCAGGGGGTCTATGGCTACACCTTC. This codes for CASSFGHLQGVYGYTF.

The chain links TRBV11-1 to TRBJ2-1, with 10 positions matching TRBD2. After removal of 5 bases from V and 3 bases from J, the junction contained 4 bases not matched to a gene. The CDR3 is 15 residues long. Germline V lookup: CDR1 SGHAT, CDR2 FQDESV (reference sequence). The CDR3 region has the DNA TGTGCCAGCAGCGATAAGCGGGGGGGCTACAATGAGCAGTTCTTC. It is translated as CASSDKRGGYNEQFF.

This clonotype is a singleton in its sample. The chain has TRBV11-2 and TRBJ2-5; D gene ambiguous. The CDR3 loop spans 18 amino acids. Germline V lookup: CDR1 SGHAT, CDR2 FQNNGV. V dropped 0 bases and J dropped 2 bases, with 19 bases sitting between them. The CDR3 sequence: CASSLEGGRSVRQETQYF. Written as DNA, the CDR3 is TGTGCCAGCAGCTTAGAAGGCGGCAGGTCGGTTCGGCAAGAGACCCAGTACTTC.

This clonotype was observed a few times. The chain couples TRBV14 to TRBJ2-7; D unresolved. Germline CDR1 is SGHDN and CDR2 is FVKESK. The ends were cut back, 1 base at V and 3 bases at J, with 10 bases in the middle. CDR3 length: 14 amino acids. CDR3: CASSQGGDRYEQYF. The CDR3 nucleotides are TGTGCCAGCAGCCAAGGCGGAGATCGCTACGAGCAGTACTTC.

At least ten counts were recorded for this clonotype. The chain employs TRBV12-3 or TRBV12-4 and TRBJ2-1, with no clear D. The CDR3 has 12 residues. V lost 6 bases to trimming and J lost 5 bases, with 8 bases between them. CDR3 protein: CASSLLNNEQFF. In DNA, the CDR3 is TGTGCCAGCAGCCTACTTAACAATGAGCAGTTCTTC.

This clonotype was observed a few times. The chain recombines TRBV20-1 with TRBJ2-7, with TRBD1 identical over 7 bases. In germline, CDR1 is DFQATT, CDR2 SNEGSKA (reference sequence). J was trimmed by 2 bases and V by 0 bases; bases with no gene match: 7. The CDR3 runs 15 residues. CDR3 bases: TGCAGTGCTAGAGACTCCCGACAGGGCCCCTACGAGCAGTACTTC. Translated, it gives CSARDSRQGPYEQYF.

The genes are TRBV20-1 and TRBJ2-5, with no clear D. V lost 3 bases and J lost 4, with 15 bases in between. Germline V gene sequence: CDR1 DFQATT, CDR2 SNEGSKA (reference sequence). This CDR3 is 14 amino acids long. The CDR3 bases are TGCAGTGCTAGTGGATCAGCCCTGGGAGAGACCCAGTACTTC. This sequence encodes CSASGSALGETQYF.

This chain uses TRBV5-1 with TRBJ2-1; 10 bases are a match to TRBD2. The CDR3 totals 16 residues. Germline V CDR1 and CDR2: SGHRS, YFSETQ. Unmatched junction bases numbered 9, after V lost 4 bases and J lost 5 bases. In DNA, the CDR3 is TGCGCCAGCAGCATACTGGGACTAGCGTTCGACAATGAGCAGTTCTTC. Its translation: CASSILGLAFDNEQFF.

V gene TRBV12-5 combines with J gene TRBJ2-7, with a possible D match to TRBD1 (5 bases). V lost 1 base and J 8 bases, leaving 12 bases between the germline ends. CDR3 length: 13 residues. CDR1 is LGHNT, CDR2 FRNRAP, per germline. The CDR3 DNA follows: TGTGCTAGTGGTTTGGGACAGCGCTTCAAGCAGTACTTC. It translates to CASGLGQRFKQYF.

The rearrangement uses TRBV24-1 and TRBJ2-1; possibly TRBD2 for D (9 bases). Per the germline V gene, CDR1 is KGHDR and CDR2 is SFDVKD. Trimming cost V 4 bases and J 9 bases, with 18 bases left between them. The CDR3 runs 15 residues. CDR3 residues: CATSEWLAGTGEQFF. The CDR3 coding sequence is TGTGCCACCAGTGAGTGGCTAGCGGGGACAGGTGAGCAGTTCTTC.

This clonotype came up a few times. The rearrangement links TRBV5-1 to TRBJ2-1; D is possibly TRBD2 (5 bases). V was trimmed by 0 bases and J by 5 bases, leaving 15 bases between them. CDR1 is SGHRS and CDR2 is YFSETQ in the germline V gene. The CDR3 runs 16 residues. The CDR3 coding sequence is TGCGCCAGCAGCTTGGTGACTACCACCCGACACAATGAGCAGTTCTTC. Its translation is CASSLVTTTRHNEQFF.

This clonotype was counted only a few times. The chain carries TRBV29-1 and TRBJ2-7, with D possibly TRBD1 on 6 matching bases. The CDR3 length is 12 residues. V dropped 4 bases and J dropped 3 bases, with 10 bases sitting between them. Germline V gene lookup returns CDR1 SQVTM and CDR2 ANQGSEA. This CDR3 reads CSVGRGHYEQYF. The CDR3, as DNA: TGCAGCGTTGGCAGGGGACACTACGAGCAGTACTTC.

The table lists this clonotype with a count of one. J is TRBJ2-3 and V is TRBV7-9; 11 nucleotides agree with TRBD2. After removal of 5 bases from V and 5 bases from J, the junction contained 9 bases not matched to a gene. This CDR3 has 16 residues. In germline, CDR1 is SEHNR, CDR2 FQNEAQ (reference sequence). CDR3 protein: CASSGHSGGAGDTQYF. For the CDR3, the DNA is TGTGCCAGCAGCGGTCATAGCGGGGGGGCCGGAGATACGCAGTATTTT.

This clonotype was detected a few times. The CDR3 bases are TGTGCCAGCCTCTCTGTGGTGCGCCCGAGGCCGTTCTTC. Translated, it gives CASLSVVRPRPFF. This chain links TRBV12-3 or TRBV12-4 with TRBJ2-1; D call uncertain. This CDR3 contains 13 residues. Deletions cut 8 bases from V and 15 bases from J, with 23 bases between.

This chain joins TRBV27 and TRBJ2-5, with TRBD1 matching 11 bases. The CDR3 consists of 16 residues. V gave up 6 bases and J gave up 5 bases; unmatched junction bases: 11. Germline lookup yields CDR1 MNHEY and CDR2 SMNVEV (reference sequence). The CDR3 loop reads CASSHLTGTGGETQYF. Here the CDR3 DNA reads TGTGCCAGCAGCCATCTTACCGGGACAGGGGGTGAGACCCAGTACTTC.

The gene calls are TRBV5-1 and TRBJ1-1, with 8 bases lining up with TRBD1. Per the germline V gene, CDR1 is SGHRS and CDR2 is YFSETQ. CDR3 length: 16 residues. The V gene end was trimmed by 5 bases and the J gene end by 1 base; junction bases not matched to a gene: 10. The CDR3 DNA sequence: TGCGCCAGCAGGTCCGGGACAGGCCTTTCGAACACTGAAGCTTTCTTT. Amino acids: CASRSGTGLSNTEAFF.

This chain uses TRBV30 with TRBJ1-1, with 12 bases aligning to TRBD1. The germline gives CDR1 GTSNPN, CDR2 SVGIG (reference sequence). The CDR3 extends over 15 amino acids. The ends lost 4 bases at V and 2 bases at J; junction bases unmatched: 5. In DNA, the CDR3 is TGTGCCTGGAACCGGGACAGGGGGCAAAACACTGAAGCTTTCTTT. Its translation: CAWNRDRGQNTEAFF.

V and J are TRBV20-1 and TRBJ2-7, with 8 bases that match TRBD1. Looked up from germline, CDR1 is DFQATT and CDR2 is SNEGSKA (reference sequence). Trimming took 0 bases from V and 5 from J; bases not matched to a gene: 6. The CDR3 contains 14 residues. The CDR3 sequence is CSARDRRGHHEQYF. The CDR3, as DNA: TGCAGTGCTAGAGATCGCAGGGGGCATCACGAGCAGTACTTC.

This clonotype was seen only a few times. The chain combines TRBV9 with TRBJ2-1; D remains ambiguous. The ends were cut back, 0 bases at V and 4 bases at J, with 11 bases in the middle. CDR3 length: 15 amino acids. Germline V gene lookup returns CDR1 SGDLS and CDR2 YYNGEE. The CDR3 region is CASSVGSPGYNEQFF. Written as DNA, the CDR3 is TGTGCCAGCAGCGTAGGATCCCCTGGATACAATGAGCAGTTCTTC.

This clonotype occurred a few times. The V call is TRBV18, the J call TRBJ2-7; TRBD2 is a possible D gene (5 bases). The CDR3 spans 16 residues. The germline V and J ends were trimmed by 3 bases and 0 bases, with 15 bases remaining between them. From germline, CDR1 is KGHSH and CDR2 LQKENI. CDR3 DNA: TGTGCCAGCTCACCCATAGGGAGCGCCTACTCCTACGAGCAGTACTTC. Translated, it gives CASSPIGSAYSYEQYF.

The rearrangement links TRBV11-2 to TRBJ2-3; 7 bases are a match to TRBD2. V shed 5 bases and J 1 base; nucleotides not matched to a gene: 12. The CDR3 covers 17 residues. In germline, CDR1 is SGHAT, CDR2 FQNNGV. The CDR3 is CASSPGRGGRGTDTQYF. CDR3 sequence (DNA): TGTGCCAGCAGCCCTGGACGGGGCGGGAGAGGCACAGATACGCAGTATTTT.